Detailed here is one T cell receptor beta chain. CDR3 size: 15 residues. The germline CDR1 and CDR2 sequences are MDHEN and SYDVKM. The V gene end was trimmed by 6 bases and the J gene end by 2 bases; junction bases not matched to a gene: 5. TCRdb's table, derived via immunoSEQ multiplex PCR, lists solely in-frame clones and lacks some. The sample consists of about 280,000 clones, approximately 85% of them appearing once. This sample was taken from a study of blood T cell repertoires in COVID-19. The rearrangement joins TRBV28 to TRBJ2-1; the match to TRBD2 covers 9 bases. This sequence was found in a man in his forties or fifties with active or convalescent COVID-19. The sample taken for sequencing was peripheral blood. The CDR3 nucleotides read TGTGCCAGCAGGCTAGCGGGAAGAACCTACAATGAGCAGTTCTTC. Its translation is CASRLAGRTYNEQFF.